These 26 T cell receptor beta chains share one sample of origin, sequenced in a study of blood T cells in healthy people across ages. Together with a sample-barcoded 5' primer, a J-beta primer mix was included in a second PCR lasting about 7 to 11 cycles. TCRdb fed the 5' RACE reads into MiXCR, producing one record per CDR3 protein. The sample has roughly 1,500,000 distinct CDR3 sequences, 34% seen once. The source material was blood. The receptors stem from a woman in her twenties or thirties in good health.

In its sample, this clonotype was seen a few times. The chain combines TRBV20-1 with TRBJ2-1; D is possibly TRBD2 (7 bases). Trimming left V 3 bases short and J 3 bases short, with 15 bases between. Germline V lookup: CDR1 DFQATT, CDR2 SNEGSKA (reference sequence). This CDR3 region has 15 residues. The CDR3, as DNA: TGCAGTGCTAGGCGCGGGGGCTCCTTCTACAATGAGCAGTTCTTC. It is translated as CSARRGGSFYNEQFF.

The CDR3, as DNA: TGTGCCAGCAGTAGACAGGGGGCTTCCATCGCGAACACCGGGGAGCTGTTTTTT. Its translation is CASSRQGASIANTGELFF. The V gene is TRBV6-1, the J gene TRBJ2-2; TRBD1 agrees at 10 bases. The V and J ends lost 5 bases and 0 bases, in that order; junction bases with no gene match: 9. CDR3 length: 18 residues. The germline V gene encodes CDR1 MNHNS and CDR2 SASEGT.

J is TRBJ2-3 and V is TRBV20-1; D is possibly TRBD1 or TRBD2 (5 bases each). The length of the CDR3 is 14 residues. Germline assignment: CDR1 DFQATT and CDR2 SNEGSKA (reference sequence). V lost 7 bases and J lost 0, with 14 bases in between. The CDR3 sequence is CSVSRGASTDTQYF. The CDR3 DNA sequence: TGCAGTGTTAGCAGAGGGGCCAGCACAGATACGCAGTATTTT.

Only a few counts were recorded for this clonotype. The chain is built from TRBV20-1 and TRBJ2-1, with a possible D match to TRBD2 (5 bases). V was clipped by 3 bases and J by 15 bases, with 21 bases between them. Germline lookup yields CDR1 DFQATT and CDR2 SNEGSKA (reference sequence). There are 13 residues in the CDR3. The CDR3 bases are TGCAGTGCTAGTTTGGACTCCTACTCTTGCGGGTTCTTC. Translation gives CSASLDSYSCGFF.

This clonotype was observed a handful of times. The chain employs TRBV20-1 and TRBJ2-1; a weak D match, TRBD1 (5 bases). The CDR3 covers 16 residues. CDR1 is DFQATT, CDR2 SNEGSKA, per germline (reference sequence). V gave up 2 bases and J gave up 1 base, with 15 bases separating them. CDR3 nucleotides: TGCAGTGCTAGAACCTCCCAGGGCAAGTCCTACAATGAGCAGTTCTTC. Its translation is CSARTSQGKSYNEQFF.

This clonotype was found a few times. This sequence joins TRBV28 and TRBJ2-1; 7 nucleotides agree with TRBD2. The germline CDR1 and CDR2 sequences are MDHEN and SYDVKM. This CDR3 contains 16 residues. Losses at the gene ends were 7 bases for V and 2 bases for J; bases not matched to a gene: 11. The CDR3 region has the DNA TGTGCCAGCATCCCCCGGGGGGAAGGAACCTACAATGAGCAGTTCTTC. Amino acids: CASIPRGEGTYNEQFF.

Notes on this clonotype: A junction boundary mismatches the germline segment, possibly from a read error. This chain joins TRBV4-1 and TRBJ1-2; TRBD1 might be the D (6 bases). The CDR3 contains 15 residues. The germline V gene has CDR1 MGHRA and CDR2 YSYEKL. The chain's CDR3 is CASSQDEGANYGYTF. The CDR3, as DNA: TGCGCCAGCAGTCAAGATGAGGGGGCTAACTATGGCTACACCTTC.

The chain is built from TRBV28 and TRBJ2-7, with D perhaps matching TRBD1 or TRBD2 (5 bases each). The germline V and J ends were trimmed by 2 bases and 1 base, with 18 bases remaining between them. The CDR3 is 17 amino acids. CDR1 and CDR2 (germline): MDHEN, SYDVKM. CDR3 in amino acids: CASSLPSGTAHSYEQYF. The DNA of the CDR3 is TGTGCCAGCAGTTTACCTTCCGGGACCGCTCATTCCTACGAGCAGTACTTC.

This sequence joins TRBV20-1 and TRBJ1-2, with D possibly being TRBD1 (6 bases). Germline values: CDR1 DFQATT, CDR2 SNEGSKA (reference sequence). The CDR3 is 13 amino acids. The V gene lost 1 base and the J gene lost 1 base, with 7 bases spanning the gap. For the CDR3, the DNA is TGCAGTGCTAGAGCACAGGGTAACTATGGCTACACCTTC. Amino acids: CSARAQGNYGYTF.

This clonotype was observed a single time. This chain connects TRBV12-3 or TRBV12-4 to TRBJ1-1; no definite D call. CDR3 length: 15 residues. Trimming took off 3 bases at V and 4 bases at J, with 15 bases between the two ends. CDR3 sequence (DNA): TGTGCCAGCAGTTTGGTCCCAATATTGGGCACTGAAGCTTTCTTT. It codes for CASSLVPILGTEAFF.

This clonotype has only a few counts. This rearrangement joins TRBV7-2 to TRBJ1-2; tentatively, D is TRBD1 (5 bases). Per the germline V gene, CDR1 is SGHTA and CDR2 is FQGNSA. The ends were cut back, 1 base at V and 4 bases at J, with 16 bases in the middle. The CDR3 consists of 16 residues. The CDR3 reads CASSLGSPGTSYGYTF. DNA of the CDR3: TGTGCCAGCAGCTTAGGATCCCCCGGGACCAGCTATGGCTACACCTTC.

This clonotype has more than one count but fewer than ten. This chain links TRBV6-6 with TRBJ2-7, with D unclear. V was clipped by 0 bases and J by 4 bases, with 10 bases between them. CDR3 size: 14 residues. The germline V gene encodes CDR1 MNHNY and CDR2 SVGAGI (reference sequence). This CDR3 is CASSYSLGPYEQYF. The CDR3 coding sequence is TGTGCCAGCAGTTACTCACTGGGTCCGTACGAGCAGTACTTC.

This clonotype showed up just a few times. The rearrangement links TRBV20-1 to TRBJ2-5; the D call may be TRBD1 or TRBD2 (5 bases each). The J call is uncertain, as TRBJ2-7 better fits the DNA end. Germline CDR1 and CDR2: DFQATT and SNEGSKA (reference sequence). The CDR3 sequence is 15 residues long. In nucleotides, the CDR3 is TGCAGTGCGTCCTCGGGGCGGAGTCAGACCAACGAGCAGTACTTC. As protein: CSASSGRSQTNEQYF.

This chain joins TRBV24-1 and TRBJ2-3; 7 nucleotides line up with TRBD1. V trimming: 4 bases; J trimming: 0 bases; junction bases outside the gene matches: 6. From germline, CDR1 is KGHDR and CDR2 SFDVKD. The CDR3 is 16 amino acids. This chain's CDR3 is CATSDGDSKSTDTQYF. The CDR3 region has the DNA TGTGCCACCAGTGACGGGGACAGCAAGAGCACAGATACGCAGTATTTT.

This clonotype was observed a handful of times. The chain combines TRBV7-3 with TRBJ2-3; 10 nucleotides agree with TRBD2. The ends lost 3 bases at V and 3 bases at J; junction bases unmatched: 3. CDR1 is SGHTA, CDR2 FQGTGA, per germline. CDR3 size: 15 residues. Here the CDR3 reads CASSFGTSETDTQYF. For the CDR3, the DNA is TGTGCCAGCAGCTTCGGGACTAGCGAGACAGATACGCAGTATTTT.

The chain has TRBV7-2 and TRBJ1-1; TRBD1 might be the D (5 bases). The CDR3 has 15 amino acids. V was shortened by 3 bases and J by 4 bases, with 15 bases between the two germline ends. Germline CDR1 and CDR2: SGHTA and FQGNSA. The chain's CDR3 is CASSFLQVVFTEAFF. The CDR3 DNA sequence: TGTGCCAGCAGCTTTCTACAGGTGGTTTTCACTGAAGCTTTCTTT.

The chain links TRBV24-1 to TRBJ2-2; D is unresolved. The CDR3 is made up of 13 amino acids. Trimming removed 4 bases at V and 1 base at J, with 3 bases between. Looked up from germline, CDR1 is KGHDR and CDR2 is SFDVKD. The CDR3, as DNA: TGTGCCACCAGTGACCAGAACACCGGGGAGCTGTTTTTT. This encodes CATSDQNTGELFF.

V is TRBV6-5 and J is TRBJ2-1; 10 bases align to TRBD2. Germline V gene sequence: CDR1 MNHEY, CDR2 SVGAGI. V lost 5 bases and J lost 4; bases outside the gene matches: 2. The length of the CDR3 is 14 residues. CDR3: CASSETSGYNEQFF. CDR3 nucleotides: TGTGCCAGCAGTGAGACTAGCGGGTACAATGAGCAGTTCTTC.

This clonotype was found a few times. The chain uses TRBV27 and TRBJ2-7, with 9 bases fitting TRBD2. Germline CDR1 reads MNHEY; CDR2 reads SMNVEV (reference sequence). The CDR3 is 16 residues long. Losses at the gene ends were 0 bases for V and 0 bases for J; bases not matched to a gene: 3. DNA for the CDR3: TGTGCCAGCAGTTTATCGGGCGGGAGGGCCTCCTACGAGCAGTACTTC. Protein: CASSLSGGRASYEQYF.

The chain couples TRBV7-6 to TRBJ2-2; 10 nucleotides line up with TRBD2. The CDR3 length is 15 residues. CDR1 and CDR2 from the germline V gene are SGHVS and FNYEAQ. The junction had 6 bases not matched to a gene; V was cut back by 5 bases and J by 6 bases. The CDR3 nucleotides read TGTGCCAGCAGCCCCGGGACTAGCGTCGCCGGGGAGCTGTTTTTT. Encoded protein: CASSPGTSVAGELFF.

This clonotype was observed a few times. The rearrangement joins TRBV7-8 to TRBJ2-5; the D gene is possibly TRBD1 (5 bases). CDR1 SGHVS and CDR2 FQNEAQ come from the germline V gene. Trimming cost V 1 base and J 5 bases, with 17 bases left between them. This CDR3 spans 16 amino acids. CDR3 in amino acids: CASSLGTTPSLETQYF. In nucleotides, the CDR3 is TGTGCCAGCAGCTTAGGGACAACCCCTTCGCTGGAGACCCAGTACTTC.

The chain recombines TRBV5-1 with TRBJ2-1; 10 bases align to TRBD2. Trimming cost V 7 bases and J 4 bases; bases outside gene matches: 17. CDR1 is SGHRS, CDR2 YFSETQ, per germline. The length of the CDR3 is 18 residues. The CDR3: CASVGIGAGGPSYNEQFF. In DNA, the CDR3 is TGCGCCAGCGTAGGAATAGGAGCGGGAGGGCCTTCGTACAATGAGCAGTTCTTC.

This chain uses TRBV7-9 with TRBJ2-1, with D hard to call. The ends were cut back, 8 bases at V and 3 bases at J, with 8 bases in the middle. Per the germline V gene, CDR1 is SEHNR and CDR2 is FQNEAQ (reference sequence). CDR3 size: 12 residues. CDR3 nucleotide sequence: TGTGCCAGCTGCGGCCTCTACAATGAGCAGTTCTTC. It codes for CASCGLYNEQFF.

This clonotype was observed a few times. The chain is built from TRBV6-1 and TRBJ2-7, with D perhaps matching TRBD1 (6 bases). This CDR3 spans 13 amino acids. Germline-derived CDR1 and CDR2 are MNHNS and SASEGT. V lost 7 bases and J lost 2, with 12 bases in between. The CDR3 coding sequence is TGTGCCAGCAACCCGGGACATACCTACGAGCAGTACTTC. Its protein product is CASNPGHTYEQYF.

This clonotype was observed a handful of times. The chain links TRBV30 to TRBJ1-1; D possibly corresponds to TRBD1 (5 bases). From germline, CDR1 is GTSNPN and CDR2 SVGIG (reference sequence). The CDR3 contains 16 residues. Between the trimmed V and J ends, which lost 0 bases and 0 bases, there was a span of 14 bases. CDR3 loop: CAWSVRGVLMNTEAFF. CDR3 nucleotides: TGTGCCTGGAGTGTACGGGGGGTCCTCATGAACACTGAAGCTTTCTTT.

Notes on this clonotype: One junction end disagrees with the germline gene, perhaps due to a read error. This chain uses TRBV27 with TRBJ2-5; D possibly corresponds to TRBD1 (6 bases). This CDR3 has 15 amino acids. The germline V gene has CDR1 MNHEY and CDR2 SMNVEV (reference sequence). The CDR3 DNA is TGTGCCAGCAGACCTGACAGGCGACCCGAAGAGACCCGGTACTTC. Residues: CASRPDRRPEETRYF.